The TCR beta chain described here comes from a study of shared clonotypes between healthy human individuals. The sample holds a few counts of this clone. The antigen is undetermined. Data came from immunoSEQ multiplex PCR; TCRdb stores just in-frame clones and leaves some out. The repertoire holds some 690,000 clones, with about nine tenths as singletons. The CDR3 loop spans 15 amino acids. In germline, CDR1 is KGHSY, CDR2 FQNENV. The germline V and J ends were trimmed by 4 bases and 8 bases, with 20 bases remaining between them. Study observations and caveats: Sampling included only blood; tissue repertoires likely differ.

The V gene is TRBV16, the J gene TRBJ1-1, with a weak D call TRBD1 (5 bases). This sequence was found in a man between 18 and 29 years old in good health. Some clones in this sample may be carry-over from other donors' samples. Sequences were obtained from memory CD8+ T cells from PBMCs. Subset denoted: CD45RO+ cells pooled with CCR7-negative TemRA cells. The CDR3 protein is CASSPSGGAGWEAFF. CDR3 sequence (DNA): TGTGCCAGCAGCCCTTCGGGAGGGGCGGGTTGGGAAGCTTTCTTT.